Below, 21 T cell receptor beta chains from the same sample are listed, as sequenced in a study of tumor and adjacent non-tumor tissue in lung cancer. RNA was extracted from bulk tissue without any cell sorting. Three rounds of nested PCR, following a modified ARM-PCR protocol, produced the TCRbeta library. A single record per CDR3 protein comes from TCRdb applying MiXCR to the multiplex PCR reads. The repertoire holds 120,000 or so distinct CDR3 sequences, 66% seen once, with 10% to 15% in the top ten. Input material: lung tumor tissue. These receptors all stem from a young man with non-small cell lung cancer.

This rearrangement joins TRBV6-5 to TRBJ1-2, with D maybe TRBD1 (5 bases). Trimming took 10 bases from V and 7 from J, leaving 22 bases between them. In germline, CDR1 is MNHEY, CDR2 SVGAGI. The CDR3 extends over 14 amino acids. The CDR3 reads CATRLTGPSGGYTF. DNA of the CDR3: TGTGCCACCAGGCTCACAGGACCCTCGGGTGGCTACACCTTC.

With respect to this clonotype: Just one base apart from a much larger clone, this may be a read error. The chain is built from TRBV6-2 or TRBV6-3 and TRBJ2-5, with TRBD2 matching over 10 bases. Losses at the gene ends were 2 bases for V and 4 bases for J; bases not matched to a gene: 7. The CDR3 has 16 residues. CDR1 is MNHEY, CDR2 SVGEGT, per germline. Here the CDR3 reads CASSYPEAGGRETQYF. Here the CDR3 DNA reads TGTGCCAGCAGTTACCCTGAAGCGGGGGGGAGAGAGACCCAGTACTTC.

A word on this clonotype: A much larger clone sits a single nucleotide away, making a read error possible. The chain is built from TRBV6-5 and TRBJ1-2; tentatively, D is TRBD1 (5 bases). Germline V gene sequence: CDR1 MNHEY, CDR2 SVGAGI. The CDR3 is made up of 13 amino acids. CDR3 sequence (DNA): TGTGTCAGCAGTCCCGACAGAGACTATGGCTACACCTTC. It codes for CVSSPDRDYGYTF.

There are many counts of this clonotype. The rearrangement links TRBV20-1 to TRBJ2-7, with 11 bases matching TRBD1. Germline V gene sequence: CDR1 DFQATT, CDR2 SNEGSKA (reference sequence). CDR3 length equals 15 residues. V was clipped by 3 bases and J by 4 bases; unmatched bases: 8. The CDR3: CSASRTGGLFYEQYF. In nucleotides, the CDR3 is TGCAGTGCTAGCCGGACAGGGGGCTTGTTTTACGAGCAGTACTTC.

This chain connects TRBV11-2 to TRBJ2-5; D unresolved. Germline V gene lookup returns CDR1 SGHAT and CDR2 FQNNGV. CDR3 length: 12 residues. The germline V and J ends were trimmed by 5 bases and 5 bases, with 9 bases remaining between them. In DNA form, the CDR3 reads TGTGCCAGCAGCCAGTTGCCGGAGACCCAGTACTTC. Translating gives CASSQLPETQYF.

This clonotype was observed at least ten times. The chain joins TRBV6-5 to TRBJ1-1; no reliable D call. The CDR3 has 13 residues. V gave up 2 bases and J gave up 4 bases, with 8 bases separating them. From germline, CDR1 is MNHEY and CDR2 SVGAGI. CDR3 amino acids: CASSYVGTTEAFF. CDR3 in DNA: TGTGCCAGCAGTTACGTCGGTACCACTGAAGCTTTCTTT.

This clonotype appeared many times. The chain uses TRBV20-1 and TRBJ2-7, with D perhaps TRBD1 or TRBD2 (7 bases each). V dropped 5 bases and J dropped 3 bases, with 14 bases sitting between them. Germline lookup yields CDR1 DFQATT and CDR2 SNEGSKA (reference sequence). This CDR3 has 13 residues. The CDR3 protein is CSADRAGVYEQYF. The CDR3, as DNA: TGCAGTGCTGACAGGGCGGGAGTCTACGAGCAGTACTTC.

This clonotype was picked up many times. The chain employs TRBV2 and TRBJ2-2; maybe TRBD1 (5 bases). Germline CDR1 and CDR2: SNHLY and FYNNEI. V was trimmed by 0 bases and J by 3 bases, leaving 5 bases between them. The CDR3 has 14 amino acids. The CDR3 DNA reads TGTGCCAGCAGTGAAGCAGGGGACACCGGGGAGCTGTTTTTT. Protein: CASSEAGDTGELFF.

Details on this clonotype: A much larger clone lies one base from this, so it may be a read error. CDR3: CASSQADRNEKPFF. Written as DNA, the CDR3 is TGCGCCAGCAGCCAAGCGGACAGGAATGAAAAACCGTTTTTT. This chain joins TRBV4-1 and TRBJ1-4; 7 bases fit TRBD1. Per the germline V gene, CDR1 is MGHRA and CDR2 is YSYEKL. The CDR3 consists of 14 residues.

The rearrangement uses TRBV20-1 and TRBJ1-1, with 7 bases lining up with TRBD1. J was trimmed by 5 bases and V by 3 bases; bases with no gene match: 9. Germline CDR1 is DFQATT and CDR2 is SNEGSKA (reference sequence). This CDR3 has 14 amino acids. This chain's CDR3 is CSARRGPRATEAFF. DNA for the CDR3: TGCAGTGCTAGGAGGGGGCCTCGAGCAACTGAAGCTTTCTTT.

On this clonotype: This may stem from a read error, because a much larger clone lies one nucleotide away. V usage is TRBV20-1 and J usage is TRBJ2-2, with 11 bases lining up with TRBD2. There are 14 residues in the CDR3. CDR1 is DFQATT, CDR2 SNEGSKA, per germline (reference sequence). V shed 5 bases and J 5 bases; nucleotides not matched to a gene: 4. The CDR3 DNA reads TGCAGTGCTCAAACTAGCGGGAGTACCGGGGAGCTGTTTTTT. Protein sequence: CSAQTSGSTGELFF.

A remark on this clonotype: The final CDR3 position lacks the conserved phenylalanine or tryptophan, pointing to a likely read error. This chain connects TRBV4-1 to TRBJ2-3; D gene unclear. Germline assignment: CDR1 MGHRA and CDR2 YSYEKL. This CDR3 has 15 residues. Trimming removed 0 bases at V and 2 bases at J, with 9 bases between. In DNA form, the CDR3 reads TGCGCCAGCAGCCAAGAAAGCCGGGCCACAGATACGCAGTATCTT. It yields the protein CASSQESRATDTQYL.

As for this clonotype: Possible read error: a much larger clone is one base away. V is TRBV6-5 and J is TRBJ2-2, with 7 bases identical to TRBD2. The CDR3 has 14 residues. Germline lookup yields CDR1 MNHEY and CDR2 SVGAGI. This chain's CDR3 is CVSSLIGGTGELFF. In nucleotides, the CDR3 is TGTGTCAGCAGCCTCATCGGGGGGACCGGGGAGCTGTTTTTT.

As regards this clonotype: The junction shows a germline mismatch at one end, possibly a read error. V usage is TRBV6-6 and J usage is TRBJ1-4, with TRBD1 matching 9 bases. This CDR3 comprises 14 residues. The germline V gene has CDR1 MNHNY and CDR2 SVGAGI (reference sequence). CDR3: CASSYRDRDEKLSF. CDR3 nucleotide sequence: TGTGCCAGCAGCTACAGGGACAGGGACGAAAAACTGTCTTTT.

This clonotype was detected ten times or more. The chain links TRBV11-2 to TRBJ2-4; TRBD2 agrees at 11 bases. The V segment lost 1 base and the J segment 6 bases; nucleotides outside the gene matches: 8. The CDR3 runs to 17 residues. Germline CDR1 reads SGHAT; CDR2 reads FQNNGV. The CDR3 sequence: CASSLGLAGGGRNIQYF. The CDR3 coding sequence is TGTGCCAGCAGCTTAGGGCTAGCGGGAGGAGGGAGAAACATTCAGTACTTC.

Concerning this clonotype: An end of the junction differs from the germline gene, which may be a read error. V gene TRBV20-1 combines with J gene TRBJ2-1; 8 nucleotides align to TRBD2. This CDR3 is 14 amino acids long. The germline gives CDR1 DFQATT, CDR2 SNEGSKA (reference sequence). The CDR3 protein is CSAREAGGHNERFF. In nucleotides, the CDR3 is TGCAGTGCCAGGGAGGCGGGAGGCCACAATGAGCGGTTCTTC.

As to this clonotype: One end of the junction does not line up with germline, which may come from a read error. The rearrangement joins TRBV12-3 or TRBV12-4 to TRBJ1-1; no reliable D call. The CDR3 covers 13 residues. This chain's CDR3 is CASSPSVYTEAFF. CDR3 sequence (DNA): TGTGCCAGCAGCCCATCGGTGTACACTGAGGCTTTCTTT.

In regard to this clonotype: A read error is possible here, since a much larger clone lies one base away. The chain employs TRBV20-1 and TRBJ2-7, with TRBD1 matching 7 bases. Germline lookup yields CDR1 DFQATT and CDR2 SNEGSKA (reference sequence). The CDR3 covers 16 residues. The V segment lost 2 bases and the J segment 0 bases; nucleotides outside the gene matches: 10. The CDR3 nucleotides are TGCAGTGCTAGACCTTCCGAGACAGGGATCTCCTACGAGCAGTACTTC. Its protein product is CSARPSETGISYEQYF.

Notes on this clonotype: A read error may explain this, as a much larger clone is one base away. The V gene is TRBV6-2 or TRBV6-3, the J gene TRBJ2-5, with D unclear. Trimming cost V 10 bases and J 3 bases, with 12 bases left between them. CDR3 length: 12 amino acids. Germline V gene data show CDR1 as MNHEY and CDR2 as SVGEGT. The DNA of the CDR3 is TGTGCCATCAGGATAAGAGAAGAGACCCAGTACTTC. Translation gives CAIRIREETQYF.

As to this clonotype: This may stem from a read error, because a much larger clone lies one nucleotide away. The CDR3 protein is CSARGLLAGGKNNEQFF. As DNA, the CDR3 is TGCAGTGCTAGAGGCTTACTAGCGGGAGGGAAGAACAATGAGCAGTTCTTC. V usage is TRBV20-1 and J usage is TRBJ2-1, with 13 bases that match TRBD2. The V and J ends lost 1 base and 5 bases, in that order; junction bases with no gene match: 8. Germline V lookup: CDR1 DFQATT, CDR2 SNEGSKA (reference sequence). This CDR3 contains 17 residues.

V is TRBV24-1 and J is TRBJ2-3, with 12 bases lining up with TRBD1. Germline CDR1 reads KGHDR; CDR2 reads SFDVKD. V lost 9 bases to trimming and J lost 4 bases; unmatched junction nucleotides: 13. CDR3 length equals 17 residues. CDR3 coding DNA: TGTGCCACCGGTGCTTCGGGACAGGGGGCGAGATCAGATACGCAGTATTTT. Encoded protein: CATGASGQGARSDTQYF.